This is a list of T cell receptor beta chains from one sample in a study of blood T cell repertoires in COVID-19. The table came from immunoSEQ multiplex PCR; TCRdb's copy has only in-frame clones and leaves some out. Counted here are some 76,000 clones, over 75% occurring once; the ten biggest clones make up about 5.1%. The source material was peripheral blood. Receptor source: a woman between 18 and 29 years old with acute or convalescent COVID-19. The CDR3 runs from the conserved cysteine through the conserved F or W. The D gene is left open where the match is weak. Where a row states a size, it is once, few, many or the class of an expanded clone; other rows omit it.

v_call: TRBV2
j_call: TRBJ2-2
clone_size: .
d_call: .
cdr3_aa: CASNRATGELFF
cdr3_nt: TGTGCCAGCAACAGGGCAACCGGGGAGCTGTTTTTT

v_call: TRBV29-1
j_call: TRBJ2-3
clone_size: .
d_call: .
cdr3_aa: CSVEVGQGTDTQYF
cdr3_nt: TGCAGCGTTGAAGTCGGGCAGGGGACAGATACGCAGTATTTT

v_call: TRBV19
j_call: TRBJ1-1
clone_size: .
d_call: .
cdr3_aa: CASNRAASRGAGVDTEAFF
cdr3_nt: TGTGCCAGTAACCGGGCAGCGAGCAGGGGCGCCGGGGTGGACACTGAAGCTTTCTTT

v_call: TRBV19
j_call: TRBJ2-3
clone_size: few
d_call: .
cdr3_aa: CASSLSGGTDTQYF
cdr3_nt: TGTGCCAGTAGTCTATCAGGGGGCACAGATACGCAGTATTTT

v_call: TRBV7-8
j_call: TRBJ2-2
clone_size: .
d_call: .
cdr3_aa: CASSLVVGGTGELFF
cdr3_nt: TGTGCCAGCAGCTTAGTTGTAGGGGGCACCGGGGAGCTGTTTTTT

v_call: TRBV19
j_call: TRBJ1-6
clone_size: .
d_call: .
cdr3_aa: CASSNMISSPLHF
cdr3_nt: TGTGCCAGTAGCAATATGATTAGTTCACCCCTCCACTTT

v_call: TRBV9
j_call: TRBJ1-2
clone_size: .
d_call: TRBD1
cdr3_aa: CASSVATGGVGGYTF
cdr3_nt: TGTGCCAGCAGCGTAGCTACAGGGGGCGTTGGGGGCTACACCTTC

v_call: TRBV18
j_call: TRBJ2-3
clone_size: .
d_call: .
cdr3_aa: CASSSRTDTQYF
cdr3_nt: TGTGCCAGCTCATCCCGGACAGATACGCAGTATTTT

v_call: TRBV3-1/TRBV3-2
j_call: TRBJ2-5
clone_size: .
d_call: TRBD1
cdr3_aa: CASRKASGQGFKTQYF
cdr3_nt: TGTGCCAGCAGAAAGGCATCTGGACAGGGGTTTAAGACCCAGTACTTC

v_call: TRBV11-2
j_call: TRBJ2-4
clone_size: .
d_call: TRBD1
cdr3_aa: CASSSSGGEDIQYF
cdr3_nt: TGTGCCAGCAGCTCCTCAGGGGGCGAAGACATTCAGTACTTC

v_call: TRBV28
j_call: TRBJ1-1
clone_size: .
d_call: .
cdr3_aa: CASSFTASTEAFF
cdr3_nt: TGTGCCAGCAGTTTTACCGCCAGCACTGAAGCTTTCTTT

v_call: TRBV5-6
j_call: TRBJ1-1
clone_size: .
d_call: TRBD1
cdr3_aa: CASSSGTGDYEAFF
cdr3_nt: TGTGCCAGCAGCTCGGGGACAGGGGACTACGAAGCTTTCTTT

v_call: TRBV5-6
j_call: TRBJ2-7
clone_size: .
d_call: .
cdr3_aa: CASSPGGNSYEQYF
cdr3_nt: TGTGCCAGCAGCCCCGGAGGCAACTCCTACGAGCAGTACTTC

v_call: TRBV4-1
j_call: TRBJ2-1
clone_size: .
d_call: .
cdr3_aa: CATSGLTDEQFF
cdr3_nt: TGCGCCACTTCAGGACTAACCGATGAGCAGTTCTTC

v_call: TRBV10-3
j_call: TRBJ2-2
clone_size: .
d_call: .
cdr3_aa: CAISEWDSGNTGELFF
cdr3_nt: TGTGCCATCAGTGAGTGGGATAGCGGTAACACCGGGGAGCTGTTTTTT

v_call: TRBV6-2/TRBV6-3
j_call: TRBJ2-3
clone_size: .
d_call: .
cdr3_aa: CASSPQGVIGTDTQYF
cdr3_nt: TGTGCCAGCAGCCCACAGGGAGTAATAGGCACAGATACGCAGTATTTT

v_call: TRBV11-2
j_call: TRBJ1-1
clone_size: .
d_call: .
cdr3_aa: CASSYGQLYSSTEAFF
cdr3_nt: TGTGCCAGCAGCTACGGACAGCTCTACTCTTCAACTGAAGCTTTCTTT

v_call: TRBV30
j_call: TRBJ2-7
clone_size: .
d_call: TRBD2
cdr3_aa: CASTSGYEQYF
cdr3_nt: TGTGCCTCGACTAGCGGCTACGAGCAGTACTTC

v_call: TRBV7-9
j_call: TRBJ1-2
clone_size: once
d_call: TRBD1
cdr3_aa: CASSLGTGVDGYTF
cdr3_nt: TGTGCCAGCAGCCTAGGGACAGGGGTTGATGGCTACACCTTC

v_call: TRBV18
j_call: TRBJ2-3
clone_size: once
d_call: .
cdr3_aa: CASSPRTTSSTDTQYF
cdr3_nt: TGTGCCAGCTCACCCAGGACTACTTCCAGCACAGATACGCAGTATTTT

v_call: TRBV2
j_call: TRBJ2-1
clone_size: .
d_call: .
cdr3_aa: CASNLRGAKNNEQFF
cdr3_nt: TGTGCCAGCAACTTACGGGGGGCAAAAAACAATGAGCAGTTCTTC

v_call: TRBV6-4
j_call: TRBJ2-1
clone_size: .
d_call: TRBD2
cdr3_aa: CASSDISGRRRAHLAYNEQFF
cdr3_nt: TGTGCCAGCAGTGACATTAGCGGGAGACGCCGTGCTCACCTCGCCTACAATGAGCAGTTCTTC

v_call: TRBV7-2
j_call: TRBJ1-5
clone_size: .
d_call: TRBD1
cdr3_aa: CASSLGQGASQPQHF
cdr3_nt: TGTGCCAGCAGCTTGGGACAGGGGGCAAGTCAGCCCCAGCATTTT

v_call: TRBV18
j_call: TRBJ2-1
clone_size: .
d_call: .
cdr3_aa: CASSPLGASVWMEQFF
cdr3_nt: TGTGCCAGCTCACCACTAGGGGCTAGCGTTTGGATGGAGCAGTTCTTC

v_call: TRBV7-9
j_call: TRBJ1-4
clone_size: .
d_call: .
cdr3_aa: CASSLSGANEKLFF
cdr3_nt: TGTGCCAGCAGCTTGTCCGGAGCTAATGAAAAACTGTTTTTT

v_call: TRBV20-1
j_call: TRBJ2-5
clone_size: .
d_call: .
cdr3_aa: CSASSQETQYF
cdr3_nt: TGCAGTGCTAGTTCACAGGAGACCCAGTACTTC

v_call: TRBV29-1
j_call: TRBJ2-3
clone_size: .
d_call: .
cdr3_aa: CSVDVDTRGVRSTDTQYF
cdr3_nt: TGCAGCGTTGATGTCGACACTAGAGGAGTTCGTAGCACAGATACGCAGTATTTT

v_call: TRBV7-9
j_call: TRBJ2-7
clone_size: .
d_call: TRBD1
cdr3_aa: CASSPEGQYEQYF
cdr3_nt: TGTGCCAGCAGCCCCGAGGGACAGTACGAGCAGTACTTC

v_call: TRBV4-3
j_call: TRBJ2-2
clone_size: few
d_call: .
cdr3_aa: CASSQDKFRGYPGELFF
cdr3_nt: TGCGCCAGCAGCCAAGATAAATTCAGGGGCTACCCCGGGGAGCTGTTTTTT

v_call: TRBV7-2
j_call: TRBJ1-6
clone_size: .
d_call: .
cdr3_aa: CASSDYRDSPLHF
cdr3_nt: TGTGCCAGCAGCGACTACAGGGATTCACCCCTCCACTTT

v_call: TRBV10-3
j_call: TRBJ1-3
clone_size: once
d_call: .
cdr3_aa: CAIAARVGNTIYF
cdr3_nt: TGTGCCATCGCGGCCCGTGTTGGAAACACCATATATTTT

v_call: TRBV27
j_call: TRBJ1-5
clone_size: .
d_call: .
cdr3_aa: CASRQSGGLANQPQHF
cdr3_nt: TGTGCCAGCAGGCAATCCGGGGGATTAGCAAATCAGCCCCAGCATTTT

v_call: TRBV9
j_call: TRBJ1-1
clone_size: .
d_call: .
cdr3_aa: CASSARGDGTFFGTEAFF
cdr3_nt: TGTGCCAGCAGCGCCAGAGGTGACGGTACCTTTTTCGGCACTGAAGCTTTCTTT

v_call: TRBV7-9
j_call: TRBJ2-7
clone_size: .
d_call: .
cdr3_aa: CASSGPTTYEQYF
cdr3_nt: TGTGCCAGCAGCGGGCCAACGACCTACGAGCAGTACTTC

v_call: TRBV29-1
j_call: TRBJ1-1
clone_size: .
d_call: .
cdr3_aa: CSARTELNTEAFF
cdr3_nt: TGCAGCGCTCGGACAGAATTGAACACTGAAGCTTTCTTT

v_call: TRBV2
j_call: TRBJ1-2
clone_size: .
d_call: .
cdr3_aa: CASMRTVINYGYTF
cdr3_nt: TGTGCCAGCATGAGGACAGTTATCAACTATGGCTACACCTTC

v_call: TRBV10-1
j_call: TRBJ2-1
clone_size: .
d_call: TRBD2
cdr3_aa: CASSPSGDYNEQFF
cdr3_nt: TGCGCCAGCAGTCCTAGCGGGGATTACAATGAGCAGTTCTTC

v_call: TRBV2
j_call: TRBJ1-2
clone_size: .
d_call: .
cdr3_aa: CASGRGLGKGYTF
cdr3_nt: TGTGCCAGTGGGAGGGGGTTGGGGAAGGGCTACACCTTC

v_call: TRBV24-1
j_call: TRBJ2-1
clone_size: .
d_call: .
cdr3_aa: CATSDWATGFNEQFF
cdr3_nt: TGTGCCACCAGTGATTGGGCGACAGGTTTCAATGAGCAGTTCTTC

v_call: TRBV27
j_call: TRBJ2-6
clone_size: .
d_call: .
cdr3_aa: CASSQGPAGANVLTF
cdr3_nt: TGTGCCAGCAGTCAGGGTCCTGCTGGGGCCAACGTCCTGACTTTC

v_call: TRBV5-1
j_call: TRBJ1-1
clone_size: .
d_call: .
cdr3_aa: CASSLEGRKAEAFF
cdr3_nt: TGCGCCAGCAGCTTGGAGGGGAGGAAAGCTGAAGCTTTCTTT

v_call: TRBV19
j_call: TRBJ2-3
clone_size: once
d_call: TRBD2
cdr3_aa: CASSNAGLADSYTQYF
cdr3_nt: TGTGCCAGTAGTAACGCCGGACTAGCAGACTCTTATACGCAGTATTTT

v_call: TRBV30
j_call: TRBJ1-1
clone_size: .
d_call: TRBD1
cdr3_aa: CAWSGRGRTEAFF
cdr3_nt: TGTGCCTGGAGTGGGAGGGGGCGAACTGAAGCTTTCTTT

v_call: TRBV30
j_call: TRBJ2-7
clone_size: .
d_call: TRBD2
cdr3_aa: CAWSVGGGGNYEQYF
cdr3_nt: TGTGCCTGGAGTGTTGGCGGGGGGGGAAACTACGAGCAGTACTTC

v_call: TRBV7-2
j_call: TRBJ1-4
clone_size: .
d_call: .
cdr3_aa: CASSLGGGRNEKLFF
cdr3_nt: TGTGCCAGCAGCTTAGGCGGGGGGAGGAACGAAAAACTGTTTTTT

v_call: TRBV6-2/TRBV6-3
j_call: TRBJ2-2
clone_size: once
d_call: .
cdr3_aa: CASSYGWGGGELFF
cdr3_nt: TGTGCCAGCAGTTACGGATGGGGAGGCGGGGAGCTGTTTTTT

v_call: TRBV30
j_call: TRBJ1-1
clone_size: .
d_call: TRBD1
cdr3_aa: CAWSRGLDTEAFF
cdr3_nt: TGTGCCTGGAGTAGGGGGCTGGACACTGAAGCTTTCTTT

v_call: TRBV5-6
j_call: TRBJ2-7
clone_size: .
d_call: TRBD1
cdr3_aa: CASKSRDSYYEQYF
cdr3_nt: TGTGCCAGCAAGTCTCGGGACAGCTACTACGAGCAGTACTTC

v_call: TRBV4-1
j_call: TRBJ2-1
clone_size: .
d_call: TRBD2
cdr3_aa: CASSQERLAGQDNEQFF
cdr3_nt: TGCGCCAGCAGCCAAGAACGATTAGCGGGGCAGGACAATGAGCAGTTCTTC

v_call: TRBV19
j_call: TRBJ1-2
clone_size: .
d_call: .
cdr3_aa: CASSGGEFYGYTF
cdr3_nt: TGTGCCAGTAGTGGCGGAGAGTTCTACGGCTACACCTTC

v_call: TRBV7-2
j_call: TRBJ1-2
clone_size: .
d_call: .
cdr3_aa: CASSDDRVVYGYTF
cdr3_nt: TGTGCCAGCAGTGACGACAGAGTCGTCTATGGCTACACCTTC

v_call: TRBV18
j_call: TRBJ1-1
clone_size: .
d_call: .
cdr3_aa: CASSGTLNTEAFF
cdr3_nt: TGTGCCAGCTCCGGGACACTGAACACTGAAGCTTTCTTT

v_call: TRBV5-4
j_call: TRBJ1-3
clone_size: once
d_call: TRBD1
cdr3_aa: CASSYGQGAGNTIYF
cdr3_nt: TGTGCCAGCAGCTATGGACAGGGGGCTGGAAACACCATATATTTT

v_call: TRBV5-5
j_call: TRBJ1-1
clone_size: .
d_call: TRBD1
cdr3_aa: CASSPRTGGLDTEAFF
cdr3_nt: TGTGCCAGCAGCCCACGGACAGGGGGCTTGGACACTGAAGCTTTCTTT

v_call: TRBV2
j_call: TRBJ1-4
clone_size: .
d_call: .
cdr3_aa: CASRETGAFPAVFF
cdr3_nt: TGTGCCAGCAGAGAGACAGGAGCCTTCCCTGCCGTGTTTTTT